The clone carrying this T cell receptor (beta chain) was found many times. Indicated time point: newly diagnosed GD, antithyroid drugs for less than 3 months. From RNA extracted from PBMCs, the TCR library was made. This CDR3 contains 15 residues. Germline CDR1 reads MNHEY; CDR2 reads SVGEGT. The V end was cut by 5 bases, the J end by 3 bases, with 15 bases between. TCR beta libraries were built with iRepertoire HTBI primers and Arm-PCR of CDR3 regions. TCRdb reprocessed the multiplex PCR reads with MiXCR, giving one entry per CDR3 protein. The table records fewer than 500,000 distinct CDR3 sequences, roughly 17% of them present only once. The sample comes from a study of regulatory T cells in long-lasting Graves disease. These sequences were also reported in another study, on T cells in Graves' hyperthyroidism and ophthalmopathy.

The source material was peripheral blood mononuclear cells (PBMCs), sampled at new diagnosis, from a patient treated with antithyroid drugs. This receptor was identified in a man between 35 and 55 years old with Graves disease. This chain uses TRBV6-2 or TRBV6-3 with TRBJ2-3, with D uncertain. This chain's CDR3 is CASSPRQVQTDTQYF. DNA of the CDR3: TGTGCCAGCAGTCCCCGCCAGGTTCAGACAGATACGCAGTATTTT.